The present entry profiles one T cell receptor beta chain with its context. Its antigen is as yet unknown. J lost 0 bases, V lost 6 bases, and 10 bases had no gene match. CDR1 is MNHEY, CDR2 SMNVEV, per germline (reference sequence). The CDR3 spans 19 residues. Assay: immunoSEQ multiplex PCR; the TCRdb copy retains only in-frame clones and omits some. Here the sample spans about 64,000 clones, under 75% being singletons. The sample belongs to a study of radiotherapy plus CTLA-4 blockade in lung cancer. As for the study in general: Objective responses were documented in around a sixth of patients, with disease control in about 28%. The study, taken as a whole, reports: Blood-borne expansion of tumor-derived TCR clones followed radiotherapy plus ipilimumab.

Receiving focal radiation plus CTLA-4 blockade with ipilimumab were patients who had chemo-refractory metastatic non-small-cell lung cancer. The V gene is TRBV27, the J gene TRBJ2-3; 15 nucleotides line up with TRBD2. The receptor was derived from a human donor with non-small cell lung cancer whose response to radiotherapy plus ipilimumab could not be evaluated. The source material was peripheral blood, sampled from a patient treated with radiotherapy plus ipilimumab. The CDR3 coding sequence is TGTGCCAGCAGGACCTCCGGGACTAGCGGGAGGTGGAGCACAGATACGCAGTATTTT. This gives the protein CASRTSGTSGRWSTDTQYF.